This T cell receptor beta chain is drawn from a study of response to subunit inactivated influenza vaccine. The study, taken as a whole, reports: Only a handful of new T cells, the authors suggested, are recruited with each seasonal influenza vaccination.

One entry per CDR3 protein results from TCRdb running MiXCR on the RT-PCR reads. The sample lists 150,000 to 200,000 distinct CDR3 sequences; approximately 11% were seen once. For this clonotype: Its specificity is unknown.

The sequence was obtained from a man aged 45-60 years who received an inactivated influenza vaccine. Sequencing used non-naive T cells sorted from PBMCs, obtained roughly 48 days after vaccination.

CDR3 in amino acids: CASRATFDYNEQFF. CDR3 sequence (DNA): TGTGCCAGCAGGGCTACTTTCGACTACAATGAGCAGTTCTTC. The rearrangement joins TRBV7-2 to TRBJ2-1; D unclear. Germline CDR1 and CDR2: SGHTA and FQGNSA. The CDR3 extends over 14 amino acids. The V end was cut by 6 bases, the J end by 3 bases, with 12 bases between.